Sequencing of this T cell receptor beta chain was carried out in a study of tumor-infiltrating lymphocytes in primary liver carcinoma. Study-level background: The patients had histopathologically diagnosed primary liver carcinoma, and their disease was treated by surgical resection. The study, taken as a whole, reports: Bulk unsorted sampling precluded comparing CD4+ and CD8+ repertoires.

For blood RNA, unsorted whole blood served as the source, and germline DNA was extracted too. About this clonotype itself: Its antigen is as yet unknown. The junction differs from germline at one of its ends, possibly a read error.

The CDR3 extends over 16 amino acids. Germline V gives CDR1 SGHAT, CDR2 FQNNGV. Making TCR beta cDNA involved around 500 ng total RNA and a constant-region primer. ARM-PCR was slightly modified, and three nested multiplex PCR rounds with it gave rise to the TCR beta libraries. It was with TRBV1-TRBV30 forward primers and a C-beta reverse primer that the first two PCR rounds were run, at around 10 cycles each. From the multiplex PCR reads, TCRdb called clonotypes with MiXCR, one entry per CDR3 protein. The sample includes hundreds of thousands of distinct CDR3 sequences, around three fifths of them seen just once.

J is TRBJ2-3 and V is TRBV11-2, with a weak D call TRBD2 (6 bases). The source material was peripheral blood. The source is a woman in her twenties or thirties with primary liver carcinoma and hepatitis B virus infection. DNA for the CDR3: TGTGCCAGCAGCGCACGCGGGGCTCCTAGCATAGATGCGCAGTATTTT. Amino acids: CASSARGAPSIDAQYF.